A selection of T cell receptor beta chains follows, all from one sample in a study of vaccination and CD4 T cells after COVID-19. TCRdb re-called the PCR reads through MiXCR, storing one row per CDR3 protein. The table lists some 16,000 distinct CDR3 sequences, 53% of them singletons. Their recognized antigens are unknown. The sequenced sample was CD4+ T cells from blood, cultured in vitro. Receptors originate from a human donor who had recovered from COVID-19. Both conserved end residues are part of each CDR3. A D gene is named only where the DNA matches it firmly. Some rows mark clone size as missing; the rest say once, few, many or name a class of expanded clone.

j_gene: TRBJ1-1; abundance: .; d_gene: .; v_gene: TRBV20-1; len: 14; CDR3aa: CSATLQNLNTEAFF; CDR3nt: TGCAGTGCTACCTTACAGAACCTGAACACTGAAGCTTTCTTT
j_gene: TRBJ1-6; abundance: .; d_gene: .; v_gene: TRBV10-1; len: 14; CDR3aa: CASQGSSYSSPLHF; CDR3nt: TGCGCCAGCCAGGGAAGCTCCTATAGTTCACCCCTCCACTTT
j_gene: TRBJ2-1; abundance: .; d_gene: TRBD2; v_gene: TRBV6-2/TRBV6-3; len: 15; CDR3aa: CASRKTSGRVNEQFF; CDR3nt: TGTGCCAGCAGGAAGACTAGCGGGAGGGTTAATGAGCAGTTCTTC
j_gene: TRBJ2-7; abundance: few; d_gene: TRBD1; v_gene: TRBV2; len: 12; CDR3aa: CASRRTGDEQYF; CDR3nt: TGTGCCAGCAGGAGAACAGGGGACGAGCAGTACTTC
j_gene: TRBJ2-3; abundance: few; d_gene: .; v_gene: TRBV19; len: 13; CDR3aa: CASRAPNQDTQYF; CDR3nt: TGTGCCAGTAGGGCCCCTAACCAAGATACGCAGTATTTT
j_gene: TRBJ1-1; abundance: .; d_gene: .; v_gene: TRBV6-5; len: 14; CDR3aa: CASSYSGGDTEAFF; CDR3nt: TGTGCCAGCAGTTACTCTGGAGGGGACACTGAAGCTTTCTTT
j_gene: TRBJ2-7; abundance: .; d_gene: .; v_gene: TRBV7-9; len: 14; CDR3aa: CASSLSGVPYEQYF; CDR3nt: TGTGCCAGCAGCTTATCCGGGGTCCCCTACGAGCAGTACTTC
j_gene: TRBJ2-3; abundance: few; d_gene: TRBD2; v_gene: TRBV20-1; len: 18; CDR3aa: CSARDPRLAGTPTDTQYF; CDR3nt: TGCAGTGCTAGAGATCCTCGACTAGCGGGGACCCCAACAGATACGCAGTATTTT
j_gene: TRBJ2-3; abundance: .; d_gene: TRBD1; v_gene: TRBV27; len: 14; CDR3aa: CASSQQGGVNTQYF; CDR3nt: TGTGCCAGCAGTCAACAGGGGGGCGTGAATACGCAGTATTTT
j_gene: TRBJ1-1; abundance: .; d_gene: TRBD1; v_gene: TRBV5-1; len: 14; CDR3aa: CASSTKTGDTEAFF; CDR3nt: TGCGCCAGCAGCACCAAAACAGGGGACACTGAAGCTTTCTTT
j_gene: TRBJ2-3; abundance: few; d_gene: .; v_gene: TRBV7-2; len: 12; CDR3aa: CASSLARDTQYF; CDR3nt: TGTGCCAGCAGCTTGGCACGTGATACGCAGTATTTT
j_gene: TRBJ2-7; abundance: .; d_gene: .; v_gene: TRBV5-4; len: 14; CDR3aa: CASSLGQATYEQYF; CDR3nt: TGTGCCAGCAGCTTGGGACAGGCAACCTACGAGCAGTACTTC
j_gene: TRBJ2-5; abundance: .; d_gene: .; v_gene: TRBV7-2; len: 13; CDR3aa: CASSLNSRETQYF; CDR3nt: TGTGCCAGCAGCCTAAATAGCAGGGAGACCCAGTACTTC
j_gene: TRBJ2-1; abundance: .; d_gene: TRBD1; v_gene: TRBV2; len: 15; CDR3aa: CASRSGTGVINEQFF; CDR3nt: TGTGCCAGCAGATCCGGGACAGGGGTGATCAATGAGCAGTTCTTC
j_gene: TRBJ2-7; abundance: .; d_gene: TRBD2; v_gene: TRBV7-8; len: 16; CDR3aa: CASSLGTSGFTYEQYF; CDR3nt: TGTGCCAGCAGCCTCGGGACTAGCGGATTTACCTACGAGCAGTACTTC
j_gene: TRBJ2-3; abundance: .; d_gene: .; v_gene: TRBV4-3; len: 13; CDR3aa: CASSQEERTEQYF; CDR3nt: TGCGCCAGCAGCCAAGAGGAGCGGACAGAGCAGTATTTT
j_gene: TRBJ2-1; abundance: .; d_gene: TRBD2; v_gene: TRBV7-2; len: 13; CDR3aa: CASRPPSGNEQFF; CDR3nt: TGTGCCAGCAGACCGCCTAGCGGGAATGAGCAGTTCTTC
j_gene: TRBJ1-5; abundance: .; d_gene: .; v_gene: TRBV6-2/TRBV6-3; len: 11; CDR3aa: CAAGRNQPQHF; CDR3nt: TGTGCCGCCGGTCGCAATCAGCCCCAGCATTTT
j_gene: TRBJ1-1; abundance: medium-sized; d_gene: .; v_gene: TRBV9; len: 17; CDR3aa: CASSVAPSRAENTEAFF; CDR3nt: TGTGCCAGCAGCGTAGCCCCCAGCAGGGCAGAGAACACTGAAGCTTTCTTT
j_gene: TRBJ1-2; abundance: .; d_gene: TRBD1; v_gene: TRBV19; len: 14; CDR3aa: CASSRDRATYGYTF; CDR3nt: TGTGCCAGTAGTAGGGACAGGGCTACGTATGGCTACACCTTC
j_gene: TRBJ2-2; abundance: .; d_gene: .; v_gene: TRBV7-2; len: 13; CDR3aa: CASSLVKAGELFF; CDR3nt: TGTGCCAGCAGCTTAGTTAAGGCCGGGGAGCTGTTTTTT
j_gene: TRBJ2-1; abundance: .; d_gene: TRBD1; v_gene: TRBV6-1; len: 15; CDR3aa: CATRGDSLRDNEQFF; CDR3nt: TGTGCCACCAGAGGGGACAGCCTTCGGGACAATGAGCAGTTCTTC
j_gene: TRBJ1-5; abundance: .; d_gene: .; v_gene: TRBV20-1; len: 14; CDR3aa: CSAPTGGGTQPQHF; CDR3nt: TGCAGTGCTCCGACTGGGGGCGGGACTCAGCCCCAGCATTTT
j_gene: TRBJ1-2; abundance: .; d_gene: TRBD1; v_gene: TRBV30; len: 14; CDR3aa: CAWERGLANYGYTF; CDR3nt: TGTGCCTGGGAGAGGGGGCTCGCTAACTATGGCTACACCTTC
j_gene: TRBJ2-3; abundance: .; d_gene: .; v_gene: TRBV20-1; len: 13; CDR3aa: CSANGSPDDTQYF; CDR3nt: TGCAGTGCTAACGGGTCCCCCGACGATACGCAGTATTTT
j_gene: TRBJ2-3; abundance: .; d_gene: .; v_gene: TRBV7-2; len: 14; CDR3aa: CASRDARGTDTQYF; CDR3nt: TGTGCCAGCAGGGATGCAAGGGGGACAGATACGCAGTATTTT
j_gene: TRBJ2-5; abundance: few; d_gene: TRBD2; v_gene: TRBV6-5; len: 16; CDR3aa: CASSYLGTSGGETQYF; CDR3nt: TGTGCCAGCAGTTACCTGGGGACTAGCGGCGGAGAGACCCAGTACTTC
j_gene: TRBJ2-6; abundance: .; d_gene: .; v_gene: TRBV2; len: 14; CDR3aa: CASSETSGANVLTF; CDR3nt: TGTGCCAGCAGCGAGACCTCTGGGGCCAACGTCCTGACTTTC
j_gene: TRBJ2-1; abundance: .; d_gene: TRBD1; v_gene: TRBV5-1; len: 12; CDR3aa: CASTDRGIEQFF; CDR3nt: TGCGCCAGCACGGACAGGGGGATTGAGCAGTTCTTC
j_gene: TRBJ2-3; abundance: large; d_gene: .; v_gene: TRBV24-1; len: 15; CDR3aa: CATSDLRGSTDTQYF; CDR3nt: TGTGCCACCAGTGACCTTAGGGGTAGCACAGATACGCAGTATTTT
j_gene: TRBJ2-5; abundance: .; d_gene: .; v_gene: TRBV6-5; len: 14; CDR3aa: CASSYRLAQETQYF; CDR3nt: TGTGCCAGCAGTTACAGACTGGCACAAGAGACCCAGTACTTC
j_gene: TRBJ1-5; abundance: .; d_gene: .; v_gene: TRBV2; len: 17; CDR3aa: CASRPQRGAFSNQPQHF; CDR3nt: TGTGCCAGCAGGCCACAGAGGGGGGCCTTTAGCAATCAGCCCCAGCATTTT
j_gene: TRBJ2-7; abundance: .; d_gene: TRBD2; v_gene: TRBV27; len: 16; CDR3aa: CASSDALTSGSYEQYF; CDR3nt: TGTGCCAGCAGTGACGCCCTGACTAGCGGGTCCTACGAGCAGTACTTC
j_gene: TRBJ2-1; abundance: .; d_gene: TRBD2; v_gene: TRBV20-1; len: 13; CDR3aa: CSARVPTSMEQFF; CDR3nt: TGCAGTGCTAGAGTCCCGACTAGCATGGAGCAGTTCTTC
j_gene: TRBJ2-7; abundance: .; d_gene: .; v_gene: TRBV2; len: 13; CDR3aa: CASSPPWGYEQYF; CDR3nt: TGTGCCAGCAGCCCACCGTGGGGGTACGAGCAGTACTTC
j_gene: TRBJ1-1; abundance: .; d_gene: .; v_gene: TRBV6-5; len: 16; CDR3aa: CASSYSVNRLNTEAFF; CDR3nt: TGTGCCAGCAGTTACTCAGTGAACAGACTGAACACTGAAGCTTTCTTT
j_gene: TRBJ1-2; abundance: few; d_gene: TRBD1; v_gene: TRBV6-1; len: 15; CDR3aa: CASQWTGGGDYGYTF; CDR3nt: TGTGCCAGCCAATGGACAGGCGGGGGCGACTATGGCTACACCTTC
j_gene: TRBJ1-1; abundance: .; d_gene: .; v_gene: TRBV5-1; len: 16; CDR3aa: CASSPGRPGGDTEAFF; CDR3nt: TGCGCCAGCAGCCCGGGACGCCCGGGGGGCGACACTGAAGCTTTCTTT
j_gene: TRBJ1-5; abundance: .; d_gene: TRBD1; v_gene: TRBV12-3/TRBV12-4; len: 11; CDR3aa: CASSSGTGEHF; CDR3nt: TGTGCCAGCAGTTCCGGGACAGGGGAACATTTT
j_gene: TRBJ2-5; abundance: .; d_gene: TRBD2; v_gene: TRBV27; len: 17; CDR3aa: CASSPERSGRARETQYF; CDR3nt: TGTGCCAGCAGTCCCGAACGTAGCGGGAGGGCCAGAGAGACCCAGTACTTC
j_gene: TRBJ2-5; abundance: .; d_gene: .; v_gene: TRBV6-1; len: 14; CDR3aa: CASSRDTPLETQYF; CDR3nt: TGTGCCAGCAGCCGGGACACCCCTCTGGAGACCCAGTACTTC
j_gene: TRBJ1-1; abundance: few; d_gene: .; v_gene: TRBV6-1; len: 13; CDR3aa: CASSPARSTEAFF; CDR3nt: TGTGCCAGCAGCCCCGCAAGAAGCACTGAAGCTTTCTTT
j_gene: TRBJ1-6; abundance: .; d_gene: .; v_gene: TRBV27; len: 16; CDR3aa: CASSRTGGSYNSPLHF; CDR3nt: TGTGCCAGCAGCAGAACGGGGGGCTCCTATAATTCACCCCTCCACTTT
j_gene: TRBJ1-1; abundance: .; d_gene: .; v_gene: TRBV30; len: 16; CDR3aa: CAWSPTSLPRTVEAFF; CDR3nt: TGTGCCTGGAGTCCTACCAGCCTCCCCAGGACGGTCGAAGCTTTCTTT
j_gene: TRBJ2-7; abundance: .; d_gene: .; v_gene: TRBV28; len: 15; CDR3aa: CASSLWAGRPHEQYF; CDR3nt: TGTGCCAGCTCCCTTTGGGCAGGGAGGCCCCACGAGCAGTACTTC
j_gene: TRBJ2-5; abundance: few; d_gene: .; v_gene: TRBV24-1; len: 15; CDR3aa: CATSDSRRAKETQYF; CDR3nt: TGTGCCACCAGTGATTCTCGCAGGGCCAAAGAGACCCAGTACTTC
j_gene: TRBJ2-7; abundance: few; d_gene: .; v_gene: TRBV7-2; len: 16; CDR3aa: CASSLAGGFGSYEQYF; CDR3nt: TGTGCCAGCAGCTTAGCCGGCGGCTTCGGCTCCTACGAGCAGTACTTC
j_gene: TRBJ1-5; abundance: .; d_gene: .; v_gene: TRBV28; len: 11; CDR3aa: CATSGNQPQHF; CDR3nt: TGTGCCACTTCGGGGAATCAGCCCCAGCATTTT
j_gene: TRBJ1-1; abundance: .; d_gene: .; v_gene: TRBV6-1; len: 15; CDR3aa: CASREPGGTNTEAFF; CDR3nt: TGTGCCAGCAGGGAACCAGGAGGTACGAACACTGAAGCTTTCTTT
j_gene: TRBJ2-2; abundance: few; d_gene: .; v_gene: TRBV7-3; len: 15; CDR3aa: CASSLRQGGTGELFF; CDR3nt: TGTGCCAGCAGCTTAAGACAGGGAGGGACCGGGGAGCTGTTTTTT
j_gene: TRBJ1-6; abundance: few; d_gene: .; v_gene: TRBV7-6; len: 14; CDR3aa: CASSLQDGNSPLHF; CDR3nt: TGTGCCAGCAGCTTACAGGACGGTAATTCACCCCTCCACTTT
j_gene: TRBJ2-1; abundance: few; d_gene: .; v_gene: TRBV20-1; len: 14; CDR3aa: CSASRTESYNEQFF; CDR3nt: TGCAGTGCTAGCCGGACAGAGTCCTACAATGAGCAGTTCTTC
j_gene: TRBJ1-1; abundance: .; d_gene: TRBD1; v_gene: TRBV9; len: 15; CDR3aa: CASSVLGTGHTEAFF; CDR3nt: TGTGCCAGCAGCGTTCTGGGGACAGGGCACACTGAAGCTTTCTTT
j_gene: TRBJ1-4; abundance: .; d_gene: .; v_gene: TRBV28; len: 15; CDR3aa: CASRAFGGDNEKLFF; CDR3nt: TGTGCCAGCAGAGCCTTTGGGGGGGATAATGAAAAACTGTTTTTT
j_gene: TRBJ2-1; abundance: .; d_gene: .; v_gene: TRBV11-3; len: 15; CDR3aa: CASSLGRRENNEQFF; CDR3nt: TGTGCCAGCAGCCTCGGACGAAGGGAGAACAATGAGCAGTTCTTC
j_gene: TRBJ1-2; abundance: .; d_gene: TRBD1; v_gene: TRBV7-2; len: 16; CDR3aa: CASSLESGTARSGYTF; CDR3nt: TGTGCCAGCAGCTTAGAGTCGGGGACAGCCCGATCGGGCTACACCTTC
j_gene: TRBJ2-1; abundance: few; d_gene: TRBD2; v_gene: TRBV4-2; len: 20; CDR3aa: CASSQDTASGMSEGGNEQFF; CDR3nt: TGTGCCAGCAGCCAAGATACGGCTAGCGGGATGTCGGAGGGGGGCAATGAGCAGTTCTTC
j_gene: TRBJ2-5; abundance: .; d_gene: TRBD2; v_gene: TRBV20-1; len: 13; CDR3aa: CAGAGGGGETQYF; CDR3nt: TGCGCCGGGGCGGGAGGAGGGGGGGAGACCCAGTACTTC
j_gene: TRBJ1-3; abundance: .; d_gene: .; v_gene: TRBV25-1; len: 14; CDR3aa: CASEMTGFGNTIYF; CDR3nt: TGTGCCAGCGAAATGACAGGTTTTGGAAACACCATATATTTT